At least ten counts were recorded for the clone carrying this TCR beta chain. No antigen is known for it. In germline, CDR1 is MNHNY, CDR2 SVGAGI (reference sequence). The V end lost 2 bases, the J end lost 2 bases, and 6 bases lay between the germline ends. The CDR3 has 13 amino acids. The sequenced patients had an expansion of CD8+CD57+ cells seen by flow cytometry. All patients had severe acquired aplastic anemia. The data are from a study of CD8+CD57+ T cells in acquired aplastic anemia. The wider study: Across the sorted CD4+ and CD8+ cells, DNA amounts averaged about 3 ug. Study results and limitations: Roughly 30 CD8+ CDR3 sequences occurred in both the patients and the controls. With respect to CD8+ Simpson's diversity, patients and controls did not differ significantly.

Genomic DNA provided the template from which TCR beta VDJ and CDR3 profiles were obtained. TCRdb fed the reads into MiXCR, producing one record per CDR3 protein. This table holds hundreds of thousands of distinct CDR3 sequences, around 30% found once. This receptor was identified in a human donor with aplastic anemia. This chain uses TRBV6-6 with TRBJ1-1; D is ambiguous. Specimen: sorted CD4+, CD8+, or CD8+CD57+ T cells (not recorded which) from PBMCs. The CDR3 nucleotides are TGTGCCAGCAGTTACCTTGGAAACACTGAAGCTTTCTTT. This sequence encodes CASSYLGNTEAFF.